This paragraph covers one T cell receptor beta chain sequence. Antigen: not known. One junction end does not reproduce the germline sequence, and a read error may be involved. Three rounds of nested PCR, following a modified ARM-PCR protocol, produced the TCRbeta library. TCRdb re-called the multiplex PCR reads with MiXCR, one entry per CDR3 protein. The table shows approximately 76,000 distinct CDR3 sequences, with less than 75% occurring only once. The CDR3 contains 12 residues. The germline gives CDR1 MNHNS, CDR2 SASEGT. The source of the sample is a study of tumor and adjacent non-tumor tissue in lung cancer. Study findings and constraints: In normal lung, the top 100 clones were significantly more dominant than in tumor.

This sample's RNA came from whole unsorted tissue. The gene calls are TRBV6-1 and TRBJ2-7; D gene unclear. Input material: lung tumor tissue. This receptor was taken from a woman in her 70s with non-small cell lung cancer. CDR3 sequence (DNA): TGTGCCAGCAGTGAAAACGCGATCGAGAAGTACTTC. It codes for CASSENAIEKYF.